This T cell receptor (beta chain) was captured by sequencing in a study of blood T cell repertoires in COVID-19. V lost 4 bases, J lost 2 bases, and 4 bases stayed unmatched. This CDR3 is built from 15 residues. CDR1 and CDR2 (germline): LGHDT, YNNKEL (reference sequence). Data came from immunoSEQ multiplex PCR; TCRdb stores just in-frame clones and leaves some out. Of over 25,000 clones detected, roughly nine tenths appear once; the ten largest clones hold less than 15%. The clonotype comes from a man between 65 and 80 years old with active COVID-19. Sequencing was done on a sample of peripheral blood. The chain combines TRBV3-1 (or the pseudogene TRBV3-2) with TRBJ2-2, with 7 bases identical to TRBD2. The CDR3 sequence is CASSLSSGNTGELFF. CDR3 nucleotides: TGTGCCAGCAGCCTCTCTAGCGGAAACACCGGGGAGCTGTTTTTT.